These 10 T cell receptor beta chains share one sample of origin, sequenced in a study of Graves' ophthalmopathy and Graves' hyperthyroidism. Amplified material comprised TCR beta CDR3 regions derived from RNA transcripts. Investigators did first-round RT-PCR with HTBI primers, then second-round multiplex PCR. TCRdb analysed the multiplex PCR reads with MiXCR anew, one entry per CDR3 protein. The sample lists 40,000 to 45,000 distinct CDR3 sequences, 40% to 65% occurring once. The sample taken for sequencing was peripheral blood. These receptors were collected from an adult man with Graves' ophthalmopathy.

V gene TRBV2 combines with J gene TRBJ2-7, with 8 positions matching TRBD1. CDR1 and CDR2 (germline): SNHLY, FYNNEI. V lost 5 bases to trimming and J lost 5 bases; unmatched junction nucleotides: 8. The CDR3 contains 14 residues. The CDR3 DNA sequence: TGTGCCAGCAGTCGTGGACAGGGTGGGGACGAGCAGTACGTC. This sequence encodes CASSRGQGGDEQYV.

The chain combines TRBV6-6 with TRBJ1-2; TRBD1 is a possible D gene (6 bases). The V gene lost 5 bases and the J gene lost 2 bases, with 9 bases spanning the gap. The V gene's germline CDR1 is MNHNY and CDR2 SVGAGI (reference sequence). This CDR3 has 13 amino acids. CDR3 loop: CASSDRINYGYTF. The CDR3 DNA is TGTGCCAGCAGTGACAGGATCAACTATGGCTACACCTTC.

In this sample, this clonotype turned up many times. The gene calls are TRBV4-3 and TRBJ1-5; 7 positions match TRBD1. Germline V CDR1 and CDR2: LGHNA, YSLEER. Losses at the gene ends were 0 bases for V and 7 bases for J; bases not matched to a gene: 9. This CDR3 is built from 16 residues. The CDR3 coding sequence is TGCGCCAGCAGCCAAGATAGGGGGCAGGGAGGCCAGCCCCAGCATTTT. Its protein is CASSQDRGQGGQPQHF.

This clonotype was observed a single time. The chain joins TRBV7-3 to TRBJ2-1; TRBD2 matches at 8 bases. V lost 5 bases, J lost 6 bases, and 9 bases stayed unmatched. Germline assignment: CDR1 SGHTA and CDR2 FQGTGA. The length of the CDR3 is 15 residues. CDR3 amino acids: CASSLKRGSRNEQFF. In DNA form, the CDR3 reads TGTGCCAGCAGCCTCAAGCGGGGGAGCCGCAATGAGCAGTTCTTC.

This clonotype was detected ten times or more. This chain links TRBV7-9 with TRBJ2-5; D not resolved. Germline loops: CDR1 SEHNR, CDR2 FQNEAQ (reference sequence). The CDR3 has 14 amino acids. Deletions cut 4 bases from V and 4 bases from J, with 13 bases between. For the CDR3, the DNA is TGTGCCAGCAGCTCGTCAGGTTCACGAGAGACCCAGTACTTC. Encoded protein: CASSSSGSRETQYF.

This sequence joins TRBV20-1 and TRBJ2-7, with 8 bases fitting TRBD2. The germline V gene encodes CDR1 DFQATT and CDR2 SNEGSKA (reference sequence). V lost 4 bases, J lost 2 bases, and 4 bases stayed unmatched. CDR3 size: 13 residues. CDR3 in amino acids: CSATGGSAYEQYF. CDR3 nucleotide sequence: TGCAGTGCTACGGGGGGGTCGGCCTACGAGCAGTACTTC.

J is TRBJ2-5 and V is TRBV6-6; no definite D call. Germline CDR1 MNHNY, CDR2 SVGAGI (reference sequence). Trimming shortened V by 2 bases and J by 3 bases, and 7 bases separated the two germline ends. The CDR3 loop spans 13 amino acids. CDR3 residues: CASSYAEKETQYF. The CDR3 DNA follows: TGTGCCAGCAGTTACGCGGAAAAAGAGACCCAGTACTTC.

This clonotype showed up many times. The rearrangement uses TRBV6-2 or TRBV6-3 and TRBJ2-6; possible D gene TRBD2, 5 bases. There are 14 residues in the CDR3. CDR1 is MNHEY, CDR2 SVGEGT, per germline. Deletions cut 4 bases from V and 1 base from J, with 5 bases between. The CDR3 bases are TGTGCCAGCAGTTGGAGGTCTGGGGCCAACGTCCTGACTTTC. This gives the protein CASSWRSGANVLTF.

This clonotype was observed many times. The rearrangement uses TRBV19 and TRBJ2-1, with TRBD2 identical over 16 bases. With 4 bases clipped from V and 7 bases from J, the junction kept 4 bases outside the gene matches. The CDR3 extends over 16 amino acids. The germline CDR1 and CDR2 sequences are LNHDA and SQIVND (reference sequence). The CDR3 loop is CASSSPGLAGGNEQFF. The DNA of the CDR3 is TGTGCCAGTAGTAGCCCGGGACTAGCGGGAGGGAATGAGCAGTTCTTC.

Comments on this clonotype: A single base separates this from a much larger clone, so it may be a read error. CDR3 nucleotide sequence: TGTGCCAGCAGCCAAGTGACTAGCGGGCAAGAGTCCCAGTACTTC. Translation: CASSQVTSGQESQYF. V gene TRBV3-1 combines with J gene TRBJ2-5; 10 nucleotides match TRBD2. Germline V CDR1 and CDR2: LGHDT, YNNKEL (reference sequence). The CDR3 is 15 residues long.